Listed here are 19 T cell receptor beta chains from one sample, sequenced in a study of T cells after yellow fever vaccination. TCRdb ran MiXCR on the 5' RACE reads and lists one entry per CDR3 protein. This sample has approximately 300,000 distinct CDR3 sequences, with 6.8% found just once. Source: PBMCs, taken approximately 47 days after the first yellow fever vaccination. These receptors all come from a man between 18 and 35 years old who received the YFV17D yellow fever vaccine.

CDR3 in amino acids: CAIRDRAAGEQYF. In DNA, the CDR3 is TGTGCCATCAGGGACAGGGCCGCGGGAGAGCAGTACTTC. This chain connects TRBV10-3 to TRBJ2-7, with 8 bases aligning to TRBD1. J was trimmed by 7 bases and V by 6 bases; bases with no gene match: 8. The CDR3 totals 13 residues. Germline CDR1 reads ENHRY; CDR2 reads SYGVKD.

This clonotype was seen only a few times. The chain combines TRBV7-2 with TRBJ2-7, with 11 bases that match TRBD2. The germline gives CDR1 SGHTA, CDR2 FQGNSA. The CDR3 consists of 14 residues. V shed 2 bases, J shed 4 bases, and the junction held 1 base outside the gene matches. In DNA, the CDR3 is TGTGCCAGCAGCTTACTAGCGGGGGGTTACGAGCAGTACGTC. Translation: CASSLLAGGYEQYV.

This clonotype has more than one count but fewer than ten. The rearrangement links TRBV4-3 to TRBJ1-4; 11 bases agree with TRBD1. Trimming removed 0 bases from V and 7 bases from J; junction bases left unmatched: 7. CDR3 size: 17 residues. Looked up from germline, CDR1 is LGHNA and CDR2 is YSLEER. DNA for the CDR3: TGCGCCAGCAGCCAAGATAGGACAGGGGGCGCGGGTGAAAAACTGTTTTTT. Protein product: CASSQDRTGGAGEKLFF.

The chain joins TRBV4-3 to TRBJ2-5, with unresolved D. Looked up from germline, CDR1 is LGHNA and CDR2 is YSLEER. Trimming shortened V by 2 bases and J by 2 bases, and 9 bases separated the two germline ends. CDR3 length: 14 amino acids. CDR3 bases: TGCGCCAGCAGCCAACTCCCCGGTCAAGAGACCCAGTACTTC. This sequence encodes CASSQLPGQETQYF.

This clonotype was counted ten times or more. The chain has TRBV5-1 and TRBJ1-1; D is uncertain. Per germline, CDR1 SGHRS and CDR2 YFSETQ. Trimming stripped 2 bases from V and 7 bases from J, with 9 bases between. This CDR3 has 12 amino acids. The CDR3 DNA reads as TGCGCCAGCAGCTTTAAGGGAATTGAAGCTTTCTTT. Translating gives CASSFKGIEAFF.

This clonotype was recorded at least ten times. The V call is TRBV5-1, the J call TRBJ2-3, with 10 bases that match TRBD1. The CDR3 spans 16 residues. Trimming cost V 4 bases and J 5 bases; bases outside gene matches: 10. Germline loops: CDR1 SGHRS, CDR2 YFSETQ. CDR3 loop: CASSLSRQGAGDTQYF. Here the CDR3 DNA reads TGCGCCAGCAGCCTATCGAGACAGGGGGCCGGAGATACGCAGTATTTT.

The J gene is TRBJ2-7, the V gene TRBV14; no firm D call. The CDR3 totals 11 residues. Germline lookup yields CDR1 SGHDN and CDR2 FVKESK. V lost 4 bases and J lost 5, with 6 bases in between. The CDR3 DNA sequence: TGTGCCAGCAGCCGATTCGACGAGCAGTACTTC. Amino acid sequence: CASSRFDEQYF.

There are many counts of this clonotype. V is TRBV5-4 and J is TRBJ2-3, with D unresolved. Between the trimmed V and J ends, which lost 0 bases and 0 bases, there was a span of 11 bases. The CDR3 has 16 residues. Germline V gene lookup returns CDR1 SGHNT and CDR2 YYREEE (reference sequence). Written as DNA, the CDR3 is TGTGCCAGCAGCTTGGCCGGTGGTTCTAGCACAGATACGCAGTATTTT. It codes for CASSLAGGSSTDTQYF.

This clonotype has only a few counts. The gene calls are TRBV20-1 and TRBJ2-3; 8 bases are shared with TRBD2. CDR3 length equals 14 residues. With 3 bases clipped from V and 6 bases from J, the junction kept 8 bases outside the gene matches. The germline CDR1 and CDR2 sequences are DFQATT and SNEGSKA (reference sequence). For the CDR3, the DNA is TGCAGTGCTAGCGGGGGGGCCCTCAGGGATACGCAGTATTTT. This encodes CSASGGALRDTQYF.

This chain connects TRBV7-2 to TRBJ2-3; D ambiguous. Germline V gene data show CDR1 as SGHTA and CDR2 as FQGNSA. V was shortened by 5 bases and J by 3 bases, with 15 bases between the two germline ends. CDR3 size: 15 residues. CDR3 residues: CASSLPGRVTDTQYF. Written as DNA, the CDR3 is TGTGCCAGCAGCCTACCTGGACGTGTGACAGATACGCAGTATTTT.

This clonotype was seen more than once but under ten times. The chain is built from TRBV30 and TRBJ2-2; D tentatively reads TRBD1 or TRBD2 (5 bases each). V was clipped by 0 bases and J by 5 bases, with 13 bases between them. The CDR3 is made up of 15 amino acids. Germline V CDR1 and CDR2: GTSNPN, SVGIG (reference sequence). CDR3 region: CAWSVGTYATGELFF. DNA of the CDR3: TGTGCCTGGAGTGTAGGGACCTACGCTACCGGGGAGCTGTTTTTT.

This clonotype was recorded many times. This chain connects TRBV18 to TRBJ2-3, with a tentative D call TRBD2 (7 bases). Germline V gives CDR1 KGHSH, CDR2 LQKENI. V lost 6 bases and J lost 3, with 16 bases in between. The length of the CDR3 is 15 residues. The CDR3, as DNA: TGTGCCAGCTCGTACCGGGGGGCCCCGACAGATACGCAGTATTTT. Protein sequence: CASSYRGAPTDTQYF. The whole variable domain, filled in from reference TRBV18 and TRBJ2-3, reads NAGVMQNPRHLVRRRGQEARLRCSPMKGHSHVYWYRQLPEEGLKFMVYLQKENIIDESGMPKERFSAEFPKEGPSILRIQQVVRGDSAAYFCASSYRGAPTDTQYFGPGTRLTVL.

The chain is built from TRBV6-5 and TRBJ2-6, with D tentatively TRBD1 or TRBD2 (5 bases each). V lost 6 bases and J lost 0, with 30 bases in between. This CDR3 region has 22 residues. Germline CDR1 reads MNHEY; CDR2 reads SVGAGI. The CDR3 loop is CASSPDLGQVNEGHSGANVLTF. The CDR3 region has the DNA TGTGCCAGCAGCCCGGACCTGGGGCAGGTTAATGAGGGGCACTCTGGGGCCAACGTCCTGACTTTC.

This clonotype was found a few times. This chain connects TRBV5-6 to TRBJ2-2; possible D gene TRBD1, 6 bases. CDR1 is SGHDT, CDR2 YYEEEE, per germline. The CDR3 totals 15 residues. V dropped 0 bases and J dropped 3 bases, with 9 bases sitting between them. CDR3 DNA: TGTGCCAGCAGCTTGGGACAGGTTTACACCGGGGAGCTGTTTTTT. Protein: CASSLGQVYTGELFF.

The chain carries TRBV20-1 and TRBJ2-5, with 11 bases fitting TRBD1. Germline V gives CDR1 DFQATT, CDR2 SNEGSKA (reference sequence). Trimming took 1 base from V and 5 from J; bases not matched to a gene: 3. The CDR3 contains 14 residues. CDR3 bases: TGCAGTGCTAGAGGGGACAGGGGGGTCGAGACCCAGTACTTC. Amino acids: CSARGDRGVETQYF.

This sequence joins TRBV23-1 and TRBJ2-3; TRBD1 might be the D (6 bases). TRBV23-1 is classed as an ORF, of uncertain function. Trimming shortened V by 0 bases and J by 4 bases, and 14 bases separated the two germline ends. This CDR3 comprises 16 residues. The CDR3 sequence is CASSQSPPGAPDTQYF. The CDR3 bases are TGCGCCAGCAGTCAATCGCCCCCAGGGGCCCCAGATACGCAGTATTTT.

This clonotype occurred a few times. The DNA of the CDR3 is TGCAGTGCTAGTCCGAATGATCTTCCCTATGGCTACACCTTC. Amino acid sequence: CSASPNDLPYGYTF. The chain couples TRBV20-1 to TRBJ1-2; D gene unclear. Trimming took 3 bases from V and 4 from J, leaving 15 bases between them. Germline V gene lookup returns CDR1 DFQATT and CDR2 SNEGSKA (reference sequence). This CDR3 comprises 14 residues.

In its sample, this clonotype was seen a few times. V gene TRBV6-1 combines with J gene TRBJ1-2; a weak D match, TRBD1 (5 bases). The CDR3 totals 14 residues. Germline CDR1 and CDR2: MNHNS and SASEGT. V lost 6 bases to trimming and J lost 4 bases, with 15 bases between them. Here the CDR3 DNA reads TGTGCCAGCAGACTTAGTGCGGGGCTCTATGGCTACACCTTC. Translated, it gives CASRLSAGLYGYTF.

This clonotype appeared a few times. The genes are TRBV7-2 and TRBJ2-5, with 7 bases fitting TRBD1. CDR3 length: 16 residues. The germline CDR1 and CDR2 sequences are SGHTA and FQGNSA. V lost 3 bases to trimming and J lost 2 bases; unmatched junction nucleotides: 9. The DNA of the CDR3 is TGTGCCAGCAGCTTCAAGCGACAGGGCCCACAAGAGACCCAGTACTTC. Its protein product is CASSFKRQGPQETQYF.